This entry features one TCR beta chain sequence. The sample is drawn from a study of blood T cell repertoires in COVID-19. Whole-study context: Sites across the United States, Italy and Spain contributed samples from acute and convalescent COVID-19. T cells, B-cell-depleted T cells, or PBMCs provided the cDNA or gDNA that served as material.

In the original workflow: Amplification from reference gene primers served as the basis for estimated nucleated cell counts. Profiled with immunoSEQ multiplex PCR; TCRdb holds only in-frame clones, not every one. V and J calls and clone size are copied from that table; D and trimming were computed from the DNA. The sample contains around 250,000 clones, 86% of which appear only once. The CDR3 length is 18 residues. V dropped 4 bases and J dropped 7; count of bases not matched to a gene: 15. Looked up from germline, CDR1 is LNHDA and CDR2 is SQIVND (reference sequence). This chain uses TRBV19 with TRBJ2-1; the match to TRBD2 covers 11 bases. Sequencing was performed on peripheral blood. This clonotype was sampled from a middle-aged man with active or convalescent COVID-19. CDR3 region: CASSTHSLTSGSVNEQFF. CDR3 in DNA: TGTGCCAGTAGTACCCATTCCCTTACTAGCGGGAGCGTGAATGAGCAGTTCTTC.